The clone carrying this TCR beta chain was seen a few times. Its antigen is unknown. J gave up 12 bases and V 0 bases, and 3 bases lay outside the gene matches. The CDR3 runs 12 residues. Per the germline V gene, CDR1 is SGHRS and CDR2 is YFSETQ. The source of the sample is a study of T-cell memory formation after mild COVID-19. The study, taken as a whole, reports: There was a balanced CD4/CD8 profile in clones contracting day 15 to 85, and later expanders leaned CD4+. The appearance of some responding clones in pre-infection memory suggested that cross-reactive memory joined.

MiXCR, applied by TCRdb to the 5' RACE reads, yields one record per CDR3 protein. The sample holds 190,000 or so distinct CDR3 sequences, 20% to 25% seen once. The source is an adult woman who had mild COVID-19 (a few samples of this study predate the infection). Cell type and time point are not known. Sequenced sample: PBMCs or a T cell subset sorted from them (not recorded which). This chain links TRBV5-1 with TRBJ2-1; TRBD1 aligns across 7 bases. Here the CDR3 DNA reads TGCGCCAGCAGCTTGGGACAGGGTAGGCAGTTCTTC. This translates into CASSLGQGRQFF.